The 20 T cell receptor beta chains listed next were all sequenced from one sample in a study of radiation and T cells in renal cell carcinoma. Time point reported: baseline pretreatment blood. Treatment denoted: 15 Gy SBRT to primary tumor, nephrectomy 4 weeks later. Repertoires were generated with immunoSEQ multiplex PCR, while TCRdb's copy carries only in-frame clones and drops some. The table lists about 130,000 clones, over 75% of them singletons. The source material was blood, sampled from a patient whose treatment included radiotherapy and nephrectomy. The source of these receptors is a woman aged 45-60 years with renal cell carcinoma.

The V gene is TRBV6-1, the J gene TRBJ1-2; no firm D call. There are 13 residues in the CDR3. The germline V and J ends were trimmed by 1 base and 5 bases, with 8 bases remaining between them. Germline-derived CDR1 and CDR2 are MNHNS and SASEGT. This CDR3 reads CASSEVGAYGYTF. The CDR3, as DNA: TGTGCCAGCAGTGAAGTAGGCGCGTATGGCTACACCTTC.

The V and J genes are TRBV10-3 and TRBJ1-5; D is ambiguous. The CDR3 is 13 residues long. V was cut by 10 bases and J by 3 bases, with 13 bases left in between. Looked up from germline, CDR1 is ENHRY and CDR2 is SYGVKD. The CDR3 DNA reads as TGTGCCACCCAGAGAGGGCCCAATCAGCCCCAGCATTTT. Its protein is CATQRGPNQPQHF.

The V call is TRBV7-8, the J call TRBJ2-3; TRBD1 matches at 9 bases. J gave up 8 bases and V 5 bases, and 14 bases lay outside the gene matches. Germline V gene lookup returns CDR1 SGHVS and CDR2 FQNEAQ. The CDR3 extends over 16 amino acids. CDR3 DNA sequence: TGTGCCAGCAGCCGACCTGGGACAGGGTATTTGCGTACGCAGTATTTT. Amino acids: CASSRPGTGYLRTQYF.

Here the CDR3 reads CASSVQRGNTEAFF. As DNA, the CDR3 is TGTGCCAGTAGTGTACAGCGGGGGAACACTGAAGCTTTCTTT. J is TRBJ1-1 and V is TRBV19; D is ambiguous. CDR1 is LNHDA, CDR2 SQIVND, per germline (reference sequence). This CDR3 region has 14 residues. V was pared by 5 bases and J by 1 base, with 11 bases between.

V and J are TRBV15 and TRBJ1-3; no reliable D call. Per germline, CDR1 LNHNV and CDR2 YYDKDF (reference sequence). The CDR3 consists of 15 residues. Trimming stripped 1 base from V and 2 bases from J, with 9 bases between. The CDR3 spells CATSRVGVTGNTIYF. DNA of the CDR3: TGTGCCACCAGCAGAGTTGGGGTCACTGGAAACACCATATATTTT.

This clone turned up a few times. The chain employs TRBV11-3 and TRBJ1-5; a possible D gene is TRBD1 (6 bases). Per the germline V gene, CDR1 is SGHNT and CDR2 is YENEEA. V lost 2 bases, J lost 3 bases, and 14 bases lay in between. This CDR3 spans 16 amino acids. The DNA for the CDR3 is TGTGCCAGCAGCTTACCTCACAGGGCTCTCAATCAGCCCCAGCATTTT. It encodes CASSLPHRALNQPQHF. The full variable domain, with the rest looked up from reference TRBV11-3 and TRBJ1-5, is EAGVVQSPRYKIIEKKQPVAFWCNPISGHNTLYWYLQNLGQGPELLIRYENEEAVDDSQLPKDRFSAERLKGVDSTLKIQPAELGDSAVYLCASSLPHRALNQPQHFGDGTRLSIL.

The chain is built from TRBV2 and TRBJ2-7, with 12 bases matching TRBD2. J lost 3 bases, V lost 7 bases, and 4 bases had no gene match. The CDR3 contains 14 residues. CDR1 SNHLY and CDR2 FYNNEI come from the germline V gene. This CDR3 reads CASIVTSGGYEQYF. The CDR3 DNA follows: TGTGCCAGCATTGTGACTAGCGGGGGCTACGAGCAGTACTTC.

The table lists this clone with a count of one. The chain couples TRBV5-6 to TRBJ2-1, with D unresolved. The CDR3 has 12 residues. Looked up from germline, CDR1 is SGHDT and CDR2 is YYEEEE. V was pared by 2 bases and J by 3 bases, with 3 bases between. CDR3 coding DNA: TGTGCCAGCAGCTTTAGCTACAATGAGCAGTTCTTC. This translates into CASSFSYNEQFF.

The chain carries TRBV5-6 and TRBJ1-5, with D hard to call. CDR1 is SGHDT, CDR2 YYEEEE, per germline. The CDR3 sequence is 12 residues long. Trimming stripped 0 bases from V and 11 bases from J, with 9 bases between. The CDR3 here is CASSLAGGSQHF. The CDR3 DNA is TGTGCCAGCAGCTTGGCAGGTGGGTCCCAGCATTTT.

The V gene is TRBV5-8, the J gene TRBJ1-2, with TRBD1 as a possible D gene (5 bases). Trimming shortened V by 1 base and J by 8 bases, and 12 bases separated the two germline ends. Germline V lookup: CDR1 SGHTS, CDR2 YDEGEE. There are 13 residues in the CDR3. The CDR3, as DNA: TGTGCCAGCAGCTTGCGGGACTATCCCGGCTACACCTTC. It is translated as CASSLRDYPGYTF. The full variable domain, rest sourced from reference TRBV5-8 and TRBJ1-2, is EAGVTQSPTHLIKTRGQQATLRCSPISGHTSVYWYQQALGLGLQFLLWYDEGEERNRGNFPPRFSGRQFPNYSSELNVNALELEDSALYLCASSLRDYPGYTFGSGTRLTVV.

The rearrangement uses TRBV9 and TRBJ1-6, with D perhaps matching TRBD1 (6 bases). Trimming removed 2 bases from V and 0 bases from J, with 9 bases in between. CDR3 length: 16 amino acids. Germline V CDR1 and CDR2: SGDLS, YYNGEE. The CDR3 loop reads CASSVGQSSYNSPLHF. For the CDR3, the DNA is TGTGCCAGCAGCGTCGGACAGAGCTCCTATAATTCACCCCTCCACTTT.

The rearrangement links TRBV25-1 to TRBJ2-1, with D perhaps being TRBD1 or TRBD2 (6 bases each). The V gene's germline CDR1 is MGHDK and CDR2 SYGVNS. The CDR3 contains 16 residues. Trimming shortened V by 3 bases and J by 8 bases, and 20 bases separated the two germline ends. The CDR3 DNA is TGTGCCAGCAGTGATGTCTTGGGGGCGGGAAGCGATGAGCAGTTCTTC. Protein product: CASSDVLGAGSDEQFF.

The chain employs TRBV7-3 and TRBJ2-1; the D is unclear. CDR1 SGHTA and CDR2 FQGTGA come from the germline V gene. V lost 4 bases to trimming and J lost 3 bases, with 10 bases between them. CDR3 length equals 14 residues. The CDR3 DNA sequence: TGTGCCAGCAGCTCCCTAAGCCTCTACAATGAGCAGTTCTTC. Protein sequence: CASSSLSLYNEQFF.

The V gene is TRBV7-8, the J gene TRBJ1-6, with D possibly being TRBD1 (5 bases). The CDR3 covers 14 residues. Germline V gene lookup returns CDR1 SGHVS and CDR2 FQNEAQ. V was cut by 0 bases and J by 6 bases, with 6 bases left in between. The CDR3: CASSLADSNSPLHF. In DNA, the CDR3 is TGTGCCAGCAGCTTAGCTGACAGTAATTCACCCCTCCACTTT.

This clone was seen just once. The chain carries TRBV7-3 and TRBJ1-1, with a weak D call TRBD1 (6 bases). The germline gives CDR1 SGHTA, CDR2 FQGTGA. Between the trimmed V and J ends, which lost 4 bases and 4 bases, there was a span of 13 bases. There are 14 residues in the CDR3. Here the CDR3 DNA reads TGTGCCAGCAGCTCTCAGACAGGAGCCACTGAAGCTTTCTTT. Translation: CASSSQTGATEAFF.

V usage is TRBV18 and J usage is TRBJ2-1, with 8 nucleotides matching TRBD1. Germline CDR1 KGHSH, CDR2 LQKENI. The trim removed 5 bases at V and 1 base at J, leaving 4 bases unmatched. The CDR3 has 15 residues. The CDR3 DNA sequence: TGTGCCAGCTCATCGGACAGGGCTTCCTACAATGAGCAGTTCTTC. Translation: CASSSDRASYNEQFF. The variable domain in full, with the rest retrieved from reference TRBV18 and TRBJ2-1, is NAGVMQNPRHLVRRRGQEARLRCSPMKGHSHVYWYRQLPEEGLKFMVYLQKENIIDESGMPKERFSAEFPKEGPSILRIQQVVRGDSAAYFCASSSDRASYNEQFFGPGTRLTVL.

This chain connects TRBV5-1 to TRBJ2-3; D gene uncertain. V dropped 0 bases and J dropped 6 bases, with 5 bases sitting between them. This CDR3 contains 12 residues. Germline values: CDR1 SGHRS, CDR2 YFSETQ. CDR3 sequence (DNA): TGCGCCAGCAGCTTGGATTCGGATACGCAGTATTTT. It is translated as CASSLDSDTQYF.

Notes on this clone: Compared with germline, one end of the junction differs, possibly owing to a read error. The chain uses TRBV29-1 and TRBJ2-1, with no clear D. CDR3 size: 9 residues. Germline CDR1 and CDR2: SQVTM and ANQGSEA. The CDR3 is CSVEDPLLF. CDR3 nucleotides: TGCAGCGTTGAAGATCCACTTCTCTTC.

This clone has only one observation. The chain is built from TRBV6-1 and TRBJ1-1; D gene unclear. The germline V gene has CDR1 MNHNS and CDR2 SASEGT. The CDR3 consists of 13 residues. V lost 4 bases and J lost 3, with 9 bases in between. CDR3 region: CASSGYTDTEAFF. The CDR3 DNA reads as TGTGCCAGCAGTGGCTACACGGACACTGAAGCTTTCTTT.

CDR3 in amino acids: CASRYSLGSYGYTF. In nucleotides, the CDR3 is TGTGCCAGTAGGTATAGTCTGGGATCCTATGGCTACACCTTC. The V gene is TRBV19, the J gene TRBJ1-2; D uncertain. The V gene lost 6 bases and the J gene lost 4 bases, with 15 bases spanning the gap. The germline V gene has CDR1 LNHDA and CDR2 SQIVND (reference sequence). The CDR3 is made up of 14 amino acids.